These T cell receptor beta chains were read from a single sample in a study of monozygotic twins with inflammatory bowel disease. TCRdb re-called the 5' RACE reads; every CDR3 protein appears as one record, without DNA. This sample carries around 410,000 distinct CDR3 sequences, with less than 2.5% going to the ten biggest clones. The sequenced material came from blood. These receptors were obtained from a human donor with ulcerative colitis or Crohn's disease, or a healthy co-twin of an affected twin (not recorded which). The CDR3 runs from the conserved cysteine through the conserved F or W.

J	V	CDR3
TRBJ2-7	TRBV29-1	CSVLPHGSSSYEQYF
TRBJ1-2	TRBV2	CASTGTGSYGYTF
TRBJ2-3	TRBV15	CATSSPAGGGKGKVADTQYF
TRBJ2-1	TRBV5-1	CASSLSGYYNEQFF
TRBJ2-3	TRBV5-1	CASSLDTATDTQYF
TRBJ1-1	TRBV5-4	CASSHPDTLNTEAFF
TRBJ1-2	TRBV7-9	CASSPGGRTDGYTF
TRBJ2-7	TRBV30	CAWTGGGPEQYF
TRBJ2-5	TRBV5-1	CASSSSTGVTETQYF
TRBJ2-3	TRBV20-1	CSAPLGVADTQYF
TRBJ2-1	TRBV7-2	CASSLHPAGGRNEQFF
TRBJ1-3	TRBV6-1	CASGLGQGNTIYF
TRBJ1-4	TRBV7-2	CASSGRTGANEKLFF
TRBJ2-7	TRBV6-2/TRBV6-3	CASSYPRPDRGSPRTYEQYF
TRBJ2-2	TRBV5-4	CASSFMTSGSSGELFF
TRBJ1-1	TRBV29-1	CSVEKAGRRKTEAFF
TRBJ2-5	TRBV4-2	CASSHLDPVDQYF
TRBJ2-3	TRBV27	CASSSPHTDTQYF